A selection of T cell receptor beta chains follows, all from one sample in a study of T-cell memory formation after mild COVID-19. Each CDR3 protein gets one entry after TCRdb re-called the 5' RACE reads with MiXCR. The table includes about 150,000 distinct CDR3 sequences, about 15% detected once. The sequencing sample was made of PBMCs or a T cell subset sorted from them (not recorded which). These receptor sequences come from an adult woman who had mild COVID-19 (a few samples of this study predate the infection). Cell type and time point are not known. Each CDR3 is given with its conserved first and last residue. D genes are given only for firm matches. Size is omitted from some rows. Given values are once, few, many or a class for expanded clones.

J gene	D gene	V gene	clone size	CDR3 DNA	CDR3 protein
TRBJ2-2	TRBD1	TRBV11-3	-	TGTGCCAGCAGGTGGGGACAGCCGAACACCGGGGAGCTGTTTTTT	CASRWGQPNTGELFF
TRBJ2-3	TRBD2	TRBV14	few	TGTGCCAGCAGCCGGGGACTAGCGCTCACAGATACGCAGTATTTT	CASSRGLALTDTQYF
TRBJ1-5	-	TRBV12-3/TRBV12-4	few	TGTGCCAGCAGTCCTTTATTGGGGCCCTCAAATCAGCCCCAGCATTTT	CASSPLLGPSNQPQHF
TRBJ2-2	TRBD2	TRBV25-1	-	TGTGCCAGCAGCAACCCGGGACTAGCGTTCACCGGGGAGCTGTTTTTT	CASSNPGLAFTGELFF
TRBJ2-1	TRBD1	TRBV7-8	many	TGTGCCAGCAGCCTCGACAGGGGGCGTAATAATGAGCAGTTCTTC	CASSLDRGRNNEQFF
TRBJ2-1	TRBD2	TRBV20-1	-	TGCAGTGCTAGGTGGACGGGGGGCTCCTACAATGAGCAGTTCTTC	CSARWTGGSYNEQFF
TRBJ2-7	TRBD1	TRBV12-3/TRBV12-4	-	TGTGCCAGCAGTCCCGGAGGGACAGGGAGCAGTAACGAGCAGTACTTC	CASSPGGTGSSNEQYF
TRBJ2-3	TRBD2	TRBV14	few	TGTGCCAGCAGCCAAGATTTTTGGGCTAGCGGGAGCACAGATACGCAGTATTTT	CASSQDFWASGSTDTQYF
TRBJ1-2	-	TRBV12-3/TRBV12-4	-	TGTGCCAGCACCGAACGTGGGACTAACTATGGATACACCTTC	CASTERGTNYGYTF
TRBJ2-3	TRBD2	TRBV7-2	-	TGTGCCAGCAGCCTAAAGTCGGGGGGGCCAGATACGCAGTATTTT	CASSLKSGGPDTQYF
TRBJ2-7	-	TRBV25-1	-	TGTGCCAGCAGTGGAACGGGTCTTCGGTACGAGCAGTACTTC	CASSGTGLRYEQYF
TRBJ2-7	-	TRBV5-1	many	TGCGCCAGCAGCTTGGAAATATTGGACGAGCAGTACTTC	CASSLEILDEQYF
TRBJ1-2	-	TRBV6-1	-	TGTGCCAGCAAGGACAGAGCCTATGGCTACACCTTC	CASKDRAYGYTF
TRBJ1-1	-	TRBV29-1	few	TGCAGCGTTGAAGGGGGCCGCACTGAAGCTTTCTTT	CSVEGGRTEAFF
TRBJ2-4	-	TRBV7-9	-	TGTGCCAGCAGCTTAGCGCCAGAAAACATTCAGTACTTC	CASSLAPENIQYF
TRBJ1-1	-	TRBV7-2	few	TGTGCCAGCAGCTTAGCGTGGGGGGCGGGTGGTGAAGCTTTCTTT	CASSLAWGAGGEAFF
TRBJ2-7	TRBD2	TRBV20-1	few	TGCAGTGCATCTAGCGGGAGGGTATCCGAGCAGTACTTC	CSASSGRVSEQYF
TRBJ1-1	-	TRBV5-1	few	TGCGCCAGCAGCTTTGGCCTCGAAGCTTTCTTT	CASSFGLEAFF
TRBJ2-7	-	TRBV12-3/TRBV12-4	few	TGTGCCAGCAGTTTAATACAACAGGGAGAGCAGTACTTC	CASSLIQQGEQYF
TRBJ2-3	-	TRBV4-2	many	TGTGCCAGCTCTGGCCGGAACACAGATACGCAGTATTTT	CASSGRNTDTQYF
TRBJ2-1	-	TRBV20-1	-	TGCAGTGCTAGAGAGGGGCCATACAATGAGCAGTTCTTC	CSAREGPYNEQFF
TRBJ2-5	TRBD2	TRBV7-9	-	TGTGCCAGCAGCTTAAATAGCGGGAAAGAGACCCAGTACTTC	CASSLNSGKETQYF
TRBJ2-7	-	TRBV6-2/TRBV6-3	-	TGTGCCAGCAGCTTGACAGCCCACTACGAGCAGTACTTC	CASSLTAHYEQYF
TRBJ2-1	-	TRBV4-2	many	TGTGCCAGCAGCCAAGAACTCGGGCTTAGCTCCTACAATGAGCAGTTCTTC	CASSQELGLSSYNEQFF
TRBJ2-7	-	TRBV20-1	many	TGCAGTGCTGAAAGATCCTACGAGCAGTACTTC	CSAERSYEQYF
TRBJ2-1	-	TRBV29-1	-	TGCAGCGTTGAACAACTAGTCCCCTACAATGAGCAGTTCTTC	CSVEQLVPYNEQFF
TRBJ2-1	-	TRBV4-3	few	TGCGCCAGCAGCCCCCAGACTACAGCCTCCTACAATGAGCAGTTCTTC	CASSPQTTASYNEQFF
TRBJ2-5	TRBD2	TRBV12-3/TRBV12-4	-	TGTGCCAGCAGGCCGACTAGCGGGGTCCAAGAGACCCAGTACTTC	CASRPTSGVQETQYF
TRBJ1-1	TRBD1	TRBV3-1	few	TGTGCCAGCAGCTTTTACAGGGGCACTGAAGCTTTCTTT	CASSFYRGTEAFF
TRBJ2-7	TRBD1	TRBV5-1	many	TGCGCCAGCAGCTTGACAGGGGCCTACGAGCAGTACTTC	CASSLTGAYEQYF
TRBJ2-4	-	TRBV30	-	TGTGCCTGGAGTTATGGACTATATACCGTAGCCAAAAACATTCAGTACTTC	CAWSYGLYTVAKNIQYF
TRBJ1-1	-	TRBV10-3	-	TGTGCCACCGCCCCGGGGGTTAACACTGAAGCTTTCTTT	CATAPGVNTEAFF
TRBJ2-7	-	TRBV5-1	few	TGCGCCAGCAGCTCCTACGGGGACACTTCCTACGAGCAGTACTTC	CASSSYGDTSYEQYF
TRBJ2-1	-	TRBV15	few	TGTGCCACCAGCAGAGTTGGGGCCACAAGCTCCTACAATGAGCAGTTCTTC	CATSRVGATSSYNEQFF
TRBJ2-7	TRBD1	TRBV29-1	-	TGCAGCGGGGGACAGATCTCCTACGAGCAGTACTTC	CSGGQISYEQYF
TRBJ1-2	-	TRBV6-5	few	TGTGCCAGCAGCCCCCGGGTGGTTGGGGCCTATGGCTACACCTTC	CASSPRVVGAYGYTF
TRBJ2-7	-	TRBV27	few	TGTGCCAGCAGTCTCCGCCCCACCTACGAGCAGTACTTC	CASSLRPTYEQYF
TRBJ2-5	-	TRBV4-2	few	TGTGCCAGCAGCCTTATCATTAGCGGCCAAGAGACCCAGTACTTC	CASSLIISGQETQYF
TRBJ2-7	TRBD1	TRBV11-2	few	TGTGCCAGCAGCTTAGGGATCGGGGGGACAGGGGGAGTCTACGAGCAGTACTTC	CASSLGIGGTGGVYEQYF
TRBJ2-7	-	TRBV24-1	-	TGTGCCACCAGTGAGGGGCCAAACCAACTCCACGAGCAGTACTTC	CATSEGPNQLHEQYF
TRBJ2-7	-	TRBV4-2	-	TGTGCCAGCAGCCAAGGAAGGGCGGGGAATTACGAGCAGTACTTC	CASSQGRAGNYEQYF